This TCR beta chain was sequenced for a study of human T cells and chemical hapten exposure. Regarding the study as a whole: A positive correlation with patch test score was shown by PT1 expanded TCR counts.

Via MiXCR, TCRdb re-called the RACE reads, giving one row per CDR3 protein. Of 90,000 or so distinct CDR3 sequences listed, 6.5% to 10% were seen once; the top ten hold about 2.5%. This sample's time point: pre-sensitization, week 0. The sample's treatment: therapeutic diphenylcyclopropenone sensitization with weekly scalp DPC. The donor pool consisted of alopecia patients aged 18 to 70 years, considered suitable for DPC. This CDR3 spans 15 amino acids. After removal of 6 bases from V and 3 bases from J, the junction contained 5 bases not matched to a gene. As to this clonotype: Its specificity is unknown.

The chain links TRBV12-3 or TRBV12-4 to TRBJ2-1, with 10 bases identical to TRBD1. This receptor was obtained from a man in his forties with alopecia areata. Some clones in this sample may be carry-over from other donors' samples. Source: whole blood, taken in connection with sensitization to the hapten diphenylcyclopropenone (DPC). The CDR3 sequence: CASSMGQGNYNEQFF. Here the CDR3 DNA reads TGTGCCAGCAGCATGGGACAGGGGAACTACAATGAGCAGTTCTTC.